What follows is one T cell receptor beta chain and its context. Germline V gene lookup returns CDR1 MDHEN and CDR2 SYDVKM. The V and J ends lost 8 bases and 11 bases, in that order; junction bases with no gene match: 17. The CDR3 loop spans 14 amino acids. In the original processing: Reference gene primer amplification yielded estimated nucleated cell counts. Generated by immunoSEQ multiplex PCR, the TCRdb table keeps only in-frame clones and is missing some. V and J calls and clone size come straight from that table; D and trimming were deduced from the DNA. Among around 190,000 clones listed, around 84% were seen once. These data originate in a study of blood T cell repertoires in COVID-19.

The chain couples TRBV28 to TRBJ1-1; TRBD1 agrees at 7 bases. This TCR was sampled from a human donor in a cohort sampled during active COVID-19. Material for sequencing was peripheral blood. The CDR3 loop is CASDPAGGTFGAFF. CDR3 DNA: TGTGCCAGCGACCCGGCAGGGGGGACCTTTGGGGCTTTCTTT.